Each of the 15 T cell receptor beta chains below was sequenced from the same sample in a study of shared clonotypes between healthy human individuals. Produced via immunoSEQ multiplex PCR; TCRdb's table is partial and in-frame only. The sample has about half a million clones; 81% are singletons. Sequenced material: PBMCs. The receptors shown here come from a woman aged 40 to 50 in good health. Some clones in this sample may be carry-over from other donors' samples.

The rearrangement uses TRBV7-3 and TRBJ1-1, with D unresolved. Deletions cut 4 bases from V and 5 bases from J, with 11 bases between. Germline lookup yields CDR1 SGHTA and CDR2 FQGTGA. The CDR3 contains 13 residues. CDR3 sequence (DNA): TGTGCCAGCAGCTCCCCCGGGGTGACTGAAGCTTTCTTT. Protein product: CASSSPGVTEAFF. Drawing the rest from reference TRBV7-3 and TRBJ1-1, the complete variable domain is GAGVSQTPSNKVTEKGKYVELRCDPISGHTALYWYRQSLGQGPEFLIYFQGTGAADDSGLPNDRFFAVRPEGSVSTLKIQRTERGDSAVYLCASSSPGVTEAFFGQGTRLTVV.

A remark on this clone: This is likely an artifact of a read error, given a far larger clone one base away. The V and J genes are TRBV29-1 and TRBJ1-2; D might be TRBD1 (5 bases). The CDR3 has 13 residues. CDR1 and CDR2 (germline): SQVTM, ANQGSEA. The CDR3 DNA is TGCAGCGTGGGGGTTTCGGGCGACTATGTCTACACCTTC. Amino acids: CSVGVSGDYVYTF.

The chain recombines TRBV2 with TRBJ2-1, with 12 bases fitting TRBD2. CDR3 size: 16 residues. CDR1 SNHLY and CDR2 FYNNEI come from the germline V gene. The J segment lost 0 bases and the V segment lost 5 bases, leaving 2 bases of the junction unmatched. The CDR3 DNA follows: TGTGCCAGCAGTCGACTAGCGGGAGCCTCCTACAATGAGCAGTTCTTC. Translated, it gives CASSRLAGASYNEQFF.

Only a few counts were recorded for this clone. This same CDR3 is encoded by further DNA sequences in the sample. This sequence joins TRBV18 and TRBJ2-5; D remains ambiguous. The CDR3 runs 13 residues. Germline V CDR1 and CDR2: KGHSH, LQKENI. Between the trimmed V and J ends, which lost 2 bases and 4 bases, there was a span of 8 bases. CDR3 residues: CASSPGVGETQYF. The CDR3 DNA is TGTGCCAGCTCACCAGGGGTCGGAGAGACCCAGTACTTC.

This clone occurred once. The chain recombines TRBV29-1 with TRBJ1-2, with 8 bases aligning to TRBD1. Trimming cost V 4 bases and J 7 bases; bases outside gene matches: 2. Germline CDR1 and CDR2: SQVTM and ANQGSEA. The CDR3 sequence is 11 residues long. Written as DNA, the CDR3 is TGCAGCGTTGGGACAGGGAGTGGCTACACCTTC. It translates to CSVGTGSGYTF.

Regarding this clone: A far larger clone is one nucleotide away, so this likely arose from a read error. The same CDR3 also results from other DNA sequences found in this sample. This chain links TRBV14 with TRBJ2-5; either TRBD1 or TRBD2 may fit D (6 bases each). The DNA matches TRBJ2-7 better at its end, which makes the J call doubtful. The CDR3 is 15 residues long. CDR1 SGHDN and CDR2 FVKESK come from the germline V gene. In nucleotides, the CDR3 is TGTGCCAGCAGCCAACTAGGGGGGATGGGCTACGAGCAGTACTTC. This translates into CASSQLGGMGYEQYF.

V and J are TRBV6-5 and TRBJ2-5; D call uncertain. The CDR3 loop spans 12 amino acids. The germline V gene encodes CDR1 MNHEY and CDR2 SVGAGI. The V and J ends lost 2 bases and 2 bases respectively, with 3 bases between them. The CDR3 DNA follows: TGTGCCAGCAGTTACCCACAAGAGACCCAGTACTTC. It translates to CASSYPQETQYF.

The chain recombines TRBV11-2 with TRBJ2-5, with unresolved D. Trimming removed 0 bases at V and 1 base at J, with 9 bases between. The germline gives CDR1 SGHAT, CDR2 FQNNGV. CDR3 length: 15 residues. In DNA form, the CDR3 reads TGTGCCAGCAGCTTAGATGGGCATACCCAAGAGACCCAGTACTTC. Encoded protein: CASSLDGHTQETQYF.

Concerning this clone: This likely stems from a read error, as it lies one base from a far larger clone. This sequence joins TRBV7-9 and TRBJ1-5; 7 bases fit TRBD1. The junction had 4 bases not matched to a gene; V was cut back by 5 bases and J by 6 bases. The CDR3 contains 13 residues. In germline, CDR1 is SEHNR, CDR2 FQNEAQ (reference sequence). CDR3 residues: CASSQEGAQPQHF. The CDR3, as DNA: TGTGCCAGCAGCCAAGAGGGGGCTCAGCCCCAGCATTTT.

The chain combines TRBV28 with TRBJ2-4; D is unresolved. Trimming shortened V by 5 bases and J by 4 bases, and 15 bases separated the two germline ends. CDR3 length equals 15 residues. Germline assignment: CDR1 MDHEN and CDR2 SYDVKM. The chain's CDR3 is CASSRTAKFKNIQYF. The CDR3 DNA follows: TGTGCCAGCAGTCGCACAGCCAAATTTAAAAACATTCAGTACTTC.

The J gene is TRBJ2-5, the V gene TRBV28; maybe TRBD2 (6 bases). The V and J ends lost 7 bases and 5 bases respectively, with 20 bases between them. Looked up from germline, CDR1 is MDHEN and CDR2 is SYDVKM. The CDR3 is made up of 15 amino acids. In DNA, the CDR3 is TGTGCCAGCACCCTGGGCGGGGCAGAGGGGGAGACCCAGTACTTC. Its translation: CASTLGGAEGETQYF.

A word on this clone: This probably arose from a read error, given a far larger clone one base away. This sequence joins TRBV7-9 and TRBJ1-1; 9 nucleotides line up with TRBD1. V was pared by 2 bases and J by 12 bases, with 10 bases of the junction left unmatched. Germline V gives CDR1 SEHNR, CDR2 FQNEAQ (reference sequence). The CDR3 is 14 amino acids. DNA of the CDR3: TGTGCCAGCAGCTTATGGGACGGACAGGGGATAACTTTCTTT. Its translation: CASSLWDGQGITFF.

CDR3 in amino acids: CASSVGGTSISDTQYF. For the CDR3, the DNA is TGTGCCAGCAGCGTAGGCGGGACTAGTATCTCAGATACGCAGTATTTT. The chain uses TRBV9 and TRBJ2-3; 8 nucleotides match TRBD2. Germline CDR1 reads SGDLS; CDR2 reads YYNGEE. V was clipped by 0 bases and J by 4 bases; unmatched bases: 7. The CDR3 is made up of 16 amino acids.

The J gene is TRBJ2-5, the V gene TRBV5-5; D is unclear. The J call may be faulty, since TRBJ2-7 better matches the DNA end. The length of the CDR3 is 13 residues. Germline lookup yields CDR1 SGHKS and CDR2 YYEKEE (reference sequence). The CDR3 is CASSLDPVYEQYF. CDR3 in DNA: TGTGCCAGCAGCTTGGACCCAGTCTACGAGCAGTACTTC.

This clone was recorded many times. This sample includes further DNA sequences coding for the same CDR3. The chain has TRBV7-2 and TRBJ1-2; D perhaps matches TRBD1 (5 bases). Germline assignment: CDR1 SGHTA and CDR2 FQGNSA. Trimming pared 5 bases from V and 8 bases from J, leaving 18 bases between. The CDR3 extends over 14 amino acids. The CDR3 nucleotides read TGTGCCAGCAGCCCCTCGGCAGGGCTGCGGGGCTACACCTTC. This sequence encodes CASSPSAGLRGYTF.